This TCR beta chain was sequenced for a study of cytomegalovirus exposure and HLA in healthy donors. The method was immunoSEQ multiplex PCR; TCRdb's version includes in-frame clones alone and lacks a portion of them. Here the sample spans 150,000 to 200,000 clones, more than 75% being singletons. This clone came up a few times. This clonotype originated in a man between 18 and 29 years old in good health and CMV-seropositive. The specimen sequenced was PBMCs.

Here the CDR3 DNA reads TGTGCCAGCAGTGCCGGGAGCACAGATACGCAGTATTTT. Its translation: CASSAGSTDTQYF. The chain couples TRBV6-4 to TRBJ2-3; D call uncertain. Germline V gene sequence: CDR1 MRHNA, CDR2 SNTAGT. Trimming removed 4 bases at V and 0 bases at J, with 5 bases between. This CDR3 comprises 13 residues.